This is a list of T cell receptor beta chains from one sample in a study of beta chain features in type 1 diabetes. Sequencing was performed with immunoSEQ multiplex PCR; in TCRdb, only in-frame clones are kept and a portion is missing. The sample includes about 260,000 clones, roughly 22% of them seen just once. Sequencing used naive CD4+ T cells from blood. The receptors were gathered from a woman in her thirties or forties with type 1 diabetes. Both conserved end residues are part of each CDR3. Each record gives: D gene, J gene, clone size, V gene, CDR3 protein, CDR3 DNA. The D gene is left open where the match is weak. Some rows have no size entry. The others give once, few or many, or a class for an expanded clone.

D: .; J: TRBJ2-1; size: .; V: TRBV18; CDR3: CASSPVPSANNEQFF; DNA: TGTGCCAGCTCACCAGTGCCTAGCGCTAACAATGAGCAGTTCTTC
D: .; J: TRBJ2-5; size: .; V: TRBV11-2; CDR3: CASSFPSAPETQYF; DNA: TGTGCCAGCAGCTTCCCCAGCGCGCCTGAGACCCAGTACTTC
D: .; J: TRBJ2-5; size: few; V: TRBV11-2; CDR3: CASSFTFLAWETQYF; DNA: TGTGCCAGCAGCTTTACCTTCCTAGCGTGGGAGACCCAGTACTTC
D: .; J: TRBJ2-2; size: few; V: TRBV29-1; CDR3: CSVTAGTGELFF; DNA: TGCAGCGTGACAGCGGGCACCGGGGAGCTGTTTTTT
D: TRBD1; J: TRBJ1-1; size: .; V: TRBV18; CDR3: CASSPPVGTGGDGTEAFF; DNA: TGTGCCAGCTCACCACCGGTGGGGACAGGGGGCGATGGCACTGAAGCTTTCTTT
D: .; J: TRBJ1-1; size: .; V: TRBV5-1; CDR3: CASSLTRSNTEAFF; DNA: TGCGCCAGCAGCTTGACGAGGTCGAACACTGAAGCTTTCTTT
D: .; J: TRBJ2-3; size: few; V: TRBV9; CDR3: CASSVASSSDTQYF; DNA: TGTGCCAGCAGCGTAGCGTCTTCCTCAGATACGCAGTATTTT
D: TRBD2; J: TRBJ2-2; size: once; V: TRBV7-2; CDR3: CASSTRTSGGITGELFF; DNA: TGTGCCAGCAGCACTAGGACTAGCGGGGGGATCACCGGGGAGCTGTTTTTT
D: .; J: TRBJ1-1; size: .; V: TRBV7-2; CDR3: CASSLTRDRDTEAFF; DNA: TGTGCCAGCAGCTTAACCCGTGACCGGGACACTGAAGCTTTCTTT
D: .; J: TRBJ2-5; size: .; V: TRBV7-9; CDR3: CASSLGESETQYF; DNA: TGTGCCAGCAGCTTAGGGGAGTCGGAGACCCAGTACTTC
D: TRBD1; J: TRBJ1-5; size: few; V: TRBV5-1; CDR3: CASSLAPPGTGNSQPQHF; DNA: TGCGCCAGCAGCTTGGCCCCTCCAGGGACAGGGAATTCTCAGCCCCAGCATTTT
D: TRBD1; J: TRBJ2-1; size: .; V: TRBV19; CDR3: CASSIAGTGYNEQFF; DNA: TGTGCCAGTAGTATAGCGGGGACAGGGTACAATGAGCAGTTCTTC
D: .; J: TRBJ1-2; size: few; V: TRBV7-9; CDR3: CASSLGVLDYGYTF; DNA: TGTGCCAGCAGCTTAGGAGTCCTAGACTATGGCTACACCTTC
D: .; J: TRBJ2-5; size: .; V: TRBV14; CDR3: CASSQDRGETQYF; DNA: TGTGCCAGCAGCCAAGATAGGGGGGAGACCCAGTACTTC
D: TRBD1; J: TRBJ1-5; size: .; V: TRBV29-1; CDR3: CSVVTGGREPQHF; DNA: TGCAGCGTAGTCACAGGGGGCAGGGAGCCCCAGCATTTT
D: .; J: TRBJ2-5; size: few; V: TRBV2; CDR3: CASTVGQGSSETQYF; DNA: TGTGCCAGCACCGTGGGGCAGGGTTCTTCAGAGACCCAGTACTTC
D: .; J: TRBJ2-1; size: .; V: TRBV28; CDR3: CASSSRGEQFF; DNA: TGTGCCAGCAGTTCGCGGGGTGAGCAGTTCTTC
D: .; J: TRBJ1-2; size: .; V: TRBV7-2; CDR3: CASSVDSYGYTF; DNA: TGTGCCAGCAGCGTAGACTCCTATGGCTACACCTTC
D: .; J: TRBJ1-1; size: few; V: TRBV21-1; CDR3: CASSPVGESEAFF; DNA: TGTGCCAGCAGCCCTGTGGGAGAAAGTGAAGCTTTCTTT
D: TRBD1; J: TRBJ2-3; size: .; V: TRBV5-1; CDR3: CASSWNYRGRTDTQYF; DNA: TGCGCCAGCAGCTGGAATTACAGGGGCCGCACAGATACGCAGTATTTT
D: .; J: TRBJ2-1; size: .; V: TRBV4-1; CDR3: CASSPAGSSAYEQFF; DNA: TGCGCCAGCAGCCCAGCGGGTAGTTCCGCGTATGAGCAGTTCTTC
D: TRBD2; J: TRBJ2-1; size: .; V: TRBV28; CDR3: CASSPSGSAYNEQFF; DNA: TGTGCCAGCAGTCCTAGCGGGAGTGCCTACAATGAGCAGTTCTTC
D: .; J: TRBJ2-6; size: .; V: TRBV6-6; CDR3: CASSPDSLRANVLTF; DNA: TGTGCCAGCAGCCCCGACAGCCTCCGAGCCAACGTCCTGACTTTC
D: TRBD1; J: TRBJ1-5; size: .; V: TRBV7-2; CDR3: CASSSDRGRQPQHF; DNA: TGTGCCAGCAGCAGCGACAGGGGGAGACAGCCCCAGCATTTT
D: .; J: TRBJ1-2; size: .; V: TRBV7-9; CDR3: CASSPTAGNYGYTF; DNA: TGTGCCAGCAGCCCCACAGCGGGAAACTATGGCTACACCTTC
D: .; J: TRBJ2-1; size: few; V: TRBV14; CDR3: CASSLHNEQFF; DNA: TGTGCCAGCAGTCTACACAATGAGCAGTTCTTC
D: TRBD1; J: TRBJ1-2; size: .; V: TRBV5-1; CDR3: CASSATGANYGYTF; DNA: TGCGCCAGCAGCGCGACAGGGGCAAACTATGGCTACACCTTC
D: .; J: TRBJ2-3; size: few; V: TRBV19; CDR3: CASSLGGGEDTQYF; DNA: TGTGCCAGTAGTCTAGGCGGCGGGGAAGATACGCAGTATTTT
D: .; J: TRBJ2-5; size: .; V: TRBV7-2; CDR3: CASSLVREAETQYF; DNA: TGTGCCAGCAGCTTAGTCCGCGAAGCGGAGACCCAGTACTTC
D: .; J: TRBJ2-7; size: few; V: TRBV20-1; CDR3: CSASNYEQYF; DNA: TGCAGTGCTTCTAACTACGAGCAGTACTTC
D: .; J: TRBJ2-1; size: few; V: TRBV4-2; CDR3: CASSLRVDPYNEQFF; DNA: TGTGCCAGCAGCCTCAGGGTAGACCCCTACAATGAGCAGTTCTTC